Sequencing of this T cell receptor (beta chain) was carried out in a study of cytomegalovirus exposure and HLA in healthy donors. Primers for the PCR totalled 60 Vbeta and 13 Jbeta. Sequencing was performed with immunoSEQ multiplex PCR; in TCRdb, only in-frame clones are kept and a portion is missing. The sample carries roughly 98,000 clones, around 70% recorded once. CDR1 and CDR2 from the germline V gene are SNHLY and FYNNEI. This CDR3 region has 17 residues. V lost 2 bases, J lost 3 bases, and 8 bases stayed unmatched. Sequenced sample: PBMCs. This sequence was found in a man aged 50-60 years in good health and CMV-seronegative. This rearrangement joins TRBV2 to TRBJ2-7; 12 bases align to TRBD2. Here the CDR3 reads CASSEMVVTSGSYEQYF. CDR3 DNA sequence: TGTGCCAGCAGTGAAATGGTGGTGACTAGCGGGAGCTACGAGCAGTACTTC.